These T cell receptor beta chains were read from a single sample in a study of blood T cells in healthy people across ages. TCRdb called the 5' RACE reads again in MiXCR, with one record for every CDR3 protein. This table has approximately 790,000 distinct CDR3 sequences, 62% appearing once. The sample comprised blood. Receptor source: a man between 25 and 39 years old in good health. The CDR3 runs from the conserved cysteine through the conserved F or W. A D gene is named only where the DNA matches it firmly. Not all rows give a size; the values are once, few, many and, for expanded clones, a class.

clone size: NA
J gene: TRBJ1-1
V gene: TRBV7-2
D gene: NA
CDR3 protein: CASSSDSSINTEAFF
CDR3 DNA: TGTGCCAGCAGCTCAGACAGTTCGATTAACACGGAAGCTTTCTTT

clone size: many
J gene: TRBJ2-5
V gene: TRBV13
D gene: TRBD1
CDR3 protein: CASSLQGAETQYF
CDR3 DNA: TGTGCCAGCAGCTTACAGGGGGCCGAGACCCAGTACTTC

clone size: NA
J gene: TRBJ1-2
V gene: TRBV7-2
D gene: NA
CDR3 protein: CASSQGSGRDYTF
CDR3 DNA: TGTGCCAGCAGCCAGGGGTCTGGGAGAGACTACACCTTC

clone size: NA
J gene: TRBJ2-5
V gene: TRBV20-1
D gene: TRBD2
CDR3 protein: CSAKNRGDDYNEQYF
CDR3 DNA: TGCAGTGCTAAGAACCGGGGGGATGACTACAATGAGCAGTACTTC

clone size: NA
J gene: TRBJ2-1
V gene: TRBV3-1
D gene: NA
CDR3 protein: CANSQGFGGASYNEQFF
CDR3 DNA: TGTGCCAACAGCCAAGGGTTCGGCGGGGCCTCCTACAATGAGCAGTTCTTC

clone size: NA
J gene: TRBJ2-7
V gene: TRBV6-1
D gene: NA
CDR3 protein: CASSDRAFREQYF
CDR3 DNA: TGTGCCAGCAGTGACCGGGCCTTCAGGGAGCAGTACTTC

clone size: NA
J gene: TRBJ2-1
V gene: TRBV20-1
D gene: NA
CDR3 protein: CSASDPGTPYNEQFF
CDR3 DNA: TGCAGTGCTTCCGATCCGGGGACCCCTTACAATGAGCAGTTCTTC

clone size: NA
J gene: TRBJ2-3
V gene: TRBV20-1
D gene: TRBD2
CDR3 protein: CSARFSAGGTTDTQYF
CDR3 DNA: TGCAGTGCTAGGTTCTCAGCGGGAGGCACCACAGATACGCAGTATTTT

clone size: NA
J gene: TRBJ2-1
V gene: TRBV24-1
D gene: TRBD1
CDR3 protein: CATGEQGIQFF
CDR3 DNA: TGTGCCACCGGGGAACAGGGGATCCAGTTCTTC

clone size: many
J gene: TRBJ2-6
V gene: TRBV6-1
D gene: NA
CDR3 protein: CASSVLGPPLSGANVLTF
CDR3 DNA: TGTGCCAGCAGTGTCCTGGGACCGCCCCTCTCTGGGGCCAACGTCCTGACTTTC

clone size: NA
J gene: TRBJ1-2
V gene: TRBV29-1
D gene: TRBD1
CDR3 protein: CSVEDRADYGYTF
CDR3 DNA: TGCAGCGTCGAGGACAGGGCAGACTATGGCTACACCTTC

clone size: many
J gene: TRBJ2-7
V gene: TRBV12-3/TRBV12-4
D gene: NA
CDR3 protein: CASSFGAHEQYF
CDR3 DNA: TGTGCCAGCAGTTTTGGGGCTCACGAGCAGTACTTC

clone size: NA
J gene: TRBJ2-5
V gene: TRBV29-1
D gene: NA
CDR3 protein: CSVEDGGKTQYF
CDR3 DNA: TGCAGCGTTGAAGATGGGGGGAAGACCCAGTACTTC

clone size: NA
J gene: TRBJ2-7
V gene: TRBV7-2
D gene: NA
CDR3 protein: CASSSQSSYEQYF
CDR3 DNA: TGTGCCAGCAGCTCGCAAAGCTCCTACGAGCAGTACTTC

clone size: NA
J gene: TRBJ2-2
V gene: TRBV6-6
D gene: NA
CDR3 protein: CASSRGEVGELFF
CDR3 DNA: TGTGCCAGCAGCAGGGGGGAGGTCGGGGAGCTGTTTTTT

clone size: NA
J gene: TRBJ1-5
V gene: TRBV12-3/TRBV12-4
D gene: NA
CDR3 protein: CAISWRRDQPQHF
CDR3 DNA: TGTGCCATCAGTTGGAGGAGAGATCAGCCCCAGCATTTT

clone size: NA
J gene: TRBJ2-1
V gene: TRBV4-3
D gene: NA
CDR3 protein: CASSQGSRNEQFF
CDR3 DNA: TGCGCCAGCAGCCAAGGTTCGCGCAATGAGCAGTTCTTC

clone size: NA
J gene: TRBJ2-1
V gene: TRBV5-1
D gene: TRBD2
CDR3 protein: CASSLYLAGAPSSYNEQFF
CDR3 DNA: TGCGCCAGCAGCTTGTATCTAGCGGGGGCCCCGAGCTCCTACAATGAGCAGTTCTTC

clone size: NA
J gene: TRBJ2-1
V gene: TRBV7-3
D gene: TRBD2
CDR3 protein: CASSRTSGGILYNEQFF
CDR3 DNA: TGTGCCAGCAGCCGGACTAGCGGGGGTATTCTCTACAATGAGCAGTTCTTC

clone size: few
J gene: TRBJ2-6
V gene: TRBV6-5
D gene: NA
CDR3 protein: CAVLGLSGANVLTF
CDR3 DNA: TGTGCGGTACTGGGGCTCTCTGGGGCCAACGTCCTGACTTTC

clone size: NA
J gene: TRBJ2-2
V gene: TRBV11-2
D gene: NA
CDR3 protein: CASSPVNPRRELFF
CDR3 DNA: TGTGCCAGCAGCCCCGTAAATCCTAGAAGGGAGCTGTTTTTT

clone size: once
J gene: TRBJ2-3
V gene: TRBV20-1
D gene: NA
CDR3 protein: CSARDLAGTSTDTQYF
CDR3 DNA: TGCAGTGCTAGAGATCTGGCGGGAACTAGCACAGATACGCAGTATTTT

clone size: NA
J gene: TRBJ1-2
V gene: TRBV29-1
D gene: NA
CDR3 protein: CSVARDVIANYGYTF
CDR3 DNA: TGCAGCGTAGCCCGGGACGTCATAGCTAACTATGGCTACACCTTC

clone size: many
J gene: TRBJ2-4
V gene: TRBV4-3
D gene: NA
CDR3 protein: CASSRGTGDIQYF
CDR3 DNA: TGCGCCAGCAGCCGAGGAACCGGGGACATTCAGTACTTC

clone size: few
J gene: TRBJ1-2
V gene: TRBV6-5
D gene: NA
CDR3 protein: CASSSLGPRRSYGYTF
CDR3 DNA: TGTGCCAGCAGTTCCCTTGGCCCCCGCCGTTCATATGGCTACACCTTC